This T cell receptor (beta chain) was obtained from a study of blood T cell repertoires in COVID-19. Study-wide background: PBMCs, B-cell-depleted T cells, or T cells were the source of the cDNA or gDNA that made up the material.

This CDR3 has 13 amino acids. Losses at the gene ends were 6 bases for V and 5 bases for J; bases not matched to a gene: 4. This clone occurred a few times. Sequencing used immunoSEQ multiplex PCR; TCRdb keeps in-frame clones, though not all of them. The profile shows approximately 260,000 clones, roughly 87% of them singletons. The J gene is TRBJ2-1, the V gene TRBV12-3 or TRBV12-4; 7 bases map to TRBD2. This TCR came from a woman in her thirties with acute COVID-19. Sequencing input: PBMCs or T cells enriched from blood (not recorded which). The DNA of the CDR3 is TGTGCCAGCAGGACTGGGGGGGACAATGAGCAGTTCTTC. Its protein is CASRTGGDNEQFF.